This T cell receptor beta chain was sequenced for a study of blood T cell repertoires in COVID-19. The germline CDR1 and CDR2 sequences are KGHDR and SFDVKD. V shed 7 bases and J shed 6 bases, with 12 bases lying between them. The CDR3 spans 13 residues. The data were produced by immunoSEQ multiplex PCR, yet TCRdb's version contains in-frame clones alone and is incomplete. The sample records some 98,000 clones, around 82% being singletons. The chain recombines TRBV24-1 with TRBJ2-1; possible D gene TRBD2, 5 bases. The origin of this receptor is a man aged 65 to 85 with active or convalescent COVID-19. Specimen: peripheral blood. CDR3 sequence (DNA): TGTGCCACCAGCCCCCTAGCAAGCAATGAGCAGTTCTTC. The encoded protein is CATSPLASNEQFF.